A selection of T cell receptor beta chains follows, all from one sample in a study of cytomegalovirus exposure and HLA in healthy donors. Assay: immunoSEQ multiplex PCR; the TCRdb copy retains only in-frame clones and omits some. The table lists tens of thousands of clones, more than 80% of them singletons. Sequencing input: PBMCs. Receptors originate from a human donor in good health. The CDR3 runs from the conserved cysteine through the conserved F or W. D genes are given only for firm matches. Some rows mark clone size as missing; the rest say once, few, many or name a class of expanded clone.

v_gene	abundance	len	d_gene	j_gene	CDR3aa	CDR3nt
TRBV7-6	NA	15	TRBD2	TRBJ2-1	CASSLVPSGGDEQFF	TGTGCCAGCAGCTTAGTACCTAGCGGGGGGGATGAGCAGTTCTTC
TRBV5-1	few	18	TRBD1	TRBJ1-2	CARRARTGGNREDYGYTF	TGCGCCAGGAGAGCGCGGACAGGGGGAAATCGTGAGGACTATGGCTACACCTTC
TRBV2	NA	14	TRBD2	TRBJ2-3	CASRAGSPADTQYF	TGTGCCAGCAGAGCGGGGTCACCGGCAGATACGCAGTATTTT
TRBV5-4	NA	16	NA	TRBJ1-1	CASSLAGGLLGAEAFF	TGTGCCAGCAGCTTGGCCGGGGGACTTTTAGGGGCTGAAGCTTTCTTT
TRBV2	NA	14	TRBD1	TRBJ2-7	CASSGTGREKEQYF	TGTGCCAGCAGTGGGACAGGGCGAGAGAAAGAGCAGTACTTC
TRBV2	NA	11	NA	TRBJ2-1	CASSPFNEQFF	TGTGCCAGCAGTCCCTTTAATGAGCAGTTCTTC
TRBV5-1	NA	15	NA	TRBJ1-1	CASSPTARGGTEAFF	TGCGCCAGCAGCCCCACAGCCAGGGGAGGGACTGAAGCTTTCTTT
TRBV19	NA	15	TRBD1	TRBJ1-1	CASSEGRSGGTEAFF	TGTGCCAGTAGTGAGGGGAGGTCAGGGGGCACTGAAGCTTTCTTT
TRBV19	NA	13	NA	TRBJ1-5	CASRSQGYQPQHF	TGTGCCAGTAGATCCCAGGGTTATCAGCCCCAGCATTTT
TRBV30	NA	12	NA	TRBJ2-2	CAWSSVVGELFF	TGTGCCTGGAGTTCGGTGGTCGGGGAGCTGTTTTTT
TRBV30	NA	16	NA	TRBJ1-1	CAWIPRTGVVSTEAFF	TGTGCCTGGATTCCACGTACCGGGGTCGTGAGCACTGAAGCTTTCTTT
TRBV23-1	few	15	TRBD1	TRBJ2-2	CASSQGDRSTGELFF	TGCGCCAGCAGTCAGGGGGACAGGAGCACCGGGGAGCTGTTTTTT
TRBV10-1	NA	19	TRBD2	TRBJ2-7	CASSEKGGGINLTTIEQYF	TGCGCCAGCAGTGAGAAGGGCGGGGGGATAAATTTGACTACGATCGAGCAGTACTTC
TRBV18	few	17	TRBD1	TRBJ1-1	CASSGPGQGVMDTEAFF	TGTGCCAGCTCAGGACCGGGACAGGGGGTGATGGACACTGAAGCTTTCTTT
TRBV4-3	NA	17	TRBD2	TRBJ2-3	CASSQIVKGLAADTQYF	TGCGCCAGCAGCCAAATTGTAAAGGGACTAGCGGCAGATACGCAGTATTTT
TRBV6-6	NA	16	NA	TRBJ1-6	CASSTSRRGGSSPLHF	TGTGCCAGCAGCACATCAAGGCGGGGTGGTAGTTCACCCCTCCACTTT
TRBV10-3	NA	15	NA	TRBJ2-6	CAISEGGSGANVLTF	TGTGCCATCAGTGAAGGGGGCTCTGGGGCCAACGTCCTGACTTTC
TRBV28	NA	13	NA	TRBJ1-4	CASSSTGYEKLFF	TGTGCCAGCAGTTCTACAGGGTACGAAAAACTGTTTTTT